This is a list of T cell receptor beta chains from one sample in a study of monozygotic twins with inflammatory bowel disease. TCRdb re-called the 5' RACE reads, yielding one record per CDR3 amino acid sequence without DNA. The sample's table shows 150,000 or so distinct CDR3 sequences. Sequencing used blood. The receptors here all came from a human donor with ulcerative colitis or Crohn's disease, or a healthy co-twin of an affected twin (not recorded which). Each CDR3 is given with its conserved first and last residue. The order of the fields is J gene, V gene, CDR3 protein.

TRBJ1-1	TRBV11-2	CASSLTRGVGTEAFF
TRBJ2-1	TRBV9	CASSVEASGGANEQFF
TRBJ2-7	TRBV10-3	CAISEAGDEQYF
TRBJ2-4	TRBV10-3	CAISESGKGLKNIQYF
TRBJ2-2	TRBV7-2	CASSRRLADTGELFF
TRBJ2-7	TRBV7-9	CASSPPDSYEQYF
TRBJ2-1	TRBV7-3	CASSTGTRVGFEQFF
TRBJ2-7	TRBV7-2	CASRPGDRLSYEQYF
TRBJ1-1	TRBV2	CASSALGQQAFF
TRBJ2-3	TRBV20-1	CSAPPGGDTQYF
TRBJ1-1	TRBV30	CAWTPGVNTEAFF
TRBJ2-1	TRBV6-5	CASSYSTGDFYNEQFF
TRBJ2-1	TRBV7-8	CASSGVSYNEQFF
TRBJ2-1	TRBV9	CASSPRLAGSYNERFF
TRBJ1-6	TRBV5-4	CASRPDGGYNSPLHF
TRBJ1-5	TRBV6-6	CASRLGGNNQPQHF
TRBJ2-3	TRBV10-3	CAISGAGVDTQYF
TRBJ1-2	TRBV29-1	CSVEDLGAGTGGYTF
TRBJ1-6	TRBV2	CATTRQGDSPLHF
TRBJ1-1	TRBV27	CASSPDISRTEAFF
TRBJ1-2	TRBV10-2	CASSESSGSGYTF
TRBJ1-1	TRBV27	CASSSAGAQAVVTEAFF
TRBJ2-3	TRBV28	CASPPGADSTDTQYF
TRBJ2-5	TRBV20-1	CSAKGPSGGLQETQYF
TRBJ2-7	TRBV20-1	CSASKTSGPPYEQYF
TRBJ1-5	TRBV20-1	CSAREDTFNQPQHF
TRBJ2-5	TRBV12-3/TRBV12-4	CASSSRYQETQYF
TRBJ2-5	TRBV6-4	CASSDSRPETQYF
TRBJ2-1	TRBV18	CASSPNEGDEQFF
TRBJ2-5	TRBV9	CASSVEVGWETQYF
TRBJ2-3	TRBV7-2	CASSPRLAGSTDTQYF
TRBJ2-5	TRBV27	CASSGGDTQETQYF
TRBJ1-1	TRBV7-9	CASTGSGFVTEAFF
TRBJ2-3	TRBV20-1	CSARQSTDTQYF
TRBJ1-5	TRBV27	CASSLSQGGRPQHF
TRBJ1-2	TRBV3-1	CASSQDRDRRIYGYTF
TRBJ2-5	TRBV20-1	CSALLLAGQETQYF
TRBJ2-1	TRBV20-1	CSARGLAGEQFF
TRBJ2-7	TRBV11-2	CASSLVGGTSYEQYF
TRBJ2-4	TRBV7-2	CASSLSEGGGPKNIQYF